This TCR beta chain was retrieved from a study of low-dose radiotherapy and immunotherapy resistance in tumors. Comments on this clonotype: A far larger clone differs by one base, so this is likely a read error.

Gene-specific TRAV and TRBV primers were used for first-strand cDNA, covering alpha and beta chains. TCRs were amplified for approximately 21 PCR cycles with a constant-region primer and V-primer adapter. TCRdb ran MiXCR on the reads and lists one entry per CDR3 protein. The sample has about 39,000 distinct CDR3 sequences, less than 25% seen once. In germline, CDR1 is LGHDT, CDR2 YNNKEL (reference sequence). V shed 3 bases and J shed 10 bases, with 7 bases lying between them. The CDR3 runs 11 residues. Noted time point: after trial treatment. Regarding treatment: LDRT plus nivolumab, ipilimumab, low-dose cyclophosphamide and aspirin (RACIN trial).

The rearrangement uses TRBV3-1 and TRBJ2-1; the D is unclear. The origin of this receptor is a female donor with ovarian cancer. The material was PBMCs, obtained after low-dose radiotherapy plus immunotherapy. CDR3 DNA sequence: TGTGCCAGCAGCCACCAATACGAGCAGTTCTTC. Its translation is CASSHQYEQFF.